This record covers a single T cell receptor (beta chain). Its antigen is still unknown. The data were taken from a study of cytomegalovirus exposure and HLA in healthy donors. Study-wide findings and caveats: The listing of fewer than 200 TCR beta chains classed them as cytomegalovirus-associated.

This CDR3 is built from 15 residues. CDR1 is MGHRA, CDR2 YSYEKL, per germline. V lost 1 base to trimming and J lost 6 bases, with 14 bases between them. The PCR used 60 Vbeta and 13 Jbeta primers. This table comes from immunoSEQ multiplex PCR, and its TCRdb copy is limited to in-frame clones, with some not included. This sample carries roughly 120,000 clones, about 73% of them seen once, and the ten largest clones take about 4.4%. The chain combines TRBV4-1 with TRBJ2-3; TRBD2 is a possible D gene (7 bases). Sequenced sample: PBMCs. The origin of this receptor is a woman aged 45-65 years in good health and CMV-seropositive. CDR3 nucleotides: TGCGCCAGCAGCCAAGTACTAGGGGGGGTTGATACGCAGTATTTT. It translates to CASSQVLGGVDTQYF.